This T cell receptor (beta chain) stems from a study of blood T cell repertoires in COVID-19 (dated by TCRdb to 2018 to 2020). With respect to the entire study: Collaborator samples came from the United States, Italy and Spain and covered acute and convalescent phases of COVID-19. Samples were obtained from the ongoing ImmuneRACE study (first 160 participants) and from about 1,300 subjects provided by 6 global collaborators. Subjects who had been exposed to COVID-19, were actively infected with it, or had recovered from it provided the deeply sampled blood TCRbeta repertoires that made up the dataset. Where available, HLA class I and class II types were taken from metadata supplied by the sample provider and were not determined by assay-based typing. The prospective study material was composed of cDNA or gDNA derived from T cells, B-cell-depleted T cells, or PBMCs. Sample metadata almost always included a de-identified subject ID, COVID-19 status, age in years and sex. A freely available public database, intended as a resource for researchers studying the immune response to SARS-CoV-2, is where the repertoires were released.

Note on this clone: Its binding antigen is unknown. Base qualities are not provided; no much larger clone lies one nucleotide away.

Whole blood was collected in K2EDTA tubes by collaborating institutions according to the institutions' own protocols. For TCRbeta analysis, collaborators shipped samples as frozen whole blood, isolated PBMCs, or DNA extracted from either of those sample types. Findings and caveats that apply to the study as a whole: How much clinical and demographic metadata was included differed by source and by participant, and the metadata was provided uncurated.

The immunoSEQ Assay, a bias-controlled multiplex PCR, was used to amplify TCRbeta CDR3 regions from genomic DNA. In the original analysis: Nucleated cell counts per sample were estimated from amplification of reference gene primers within the assay. To quantify the absolute abundance of each unique TCRbeta CDR3 rearrangement, sequence reads were collapsed and filtered. For each sample, productive Simpson clonality was calculated as the square root of Simpson's diversity index over productive rearrangements. Sourced from immuneACCESS, this table was stored by TCRdb with only in-frame sequences that have V and J called. A share of the clones is absent; for the studies checked, an unresolved V gene accounts for under half, and the remainder has no known explanation. V, J and clone size are those of that table, while D and trimming were read from the DNA. This sample lists about 130,000 clones; more than 60% were detected once. 1.5% to 2% of the sample lies in the top ten.

The sequenced sample was peripheral blood. The source is a woman in her sixties or seventies with acute or convalescent COVID-19.

The CDR3 here reads CASSQGELNYSPLHF. The nucleotides are TGTGCCAGCAGCCAAGGGGAGCTGAATTATTCACCCCTCCACTTT. The chain was built from TRBV3-1 (or the pseudogene TRBV3-2) and TRBJ1-6, with the D gene not clear enough to name. A distance of 12 bases separates the germline ends of V and J, which lose 1 base and 8 bases respectively. Reading the germline V gene (reference sequence) gives CDR1 LGHDT and CDR2 YNNKEL. The CDR3, from cysteine to phenylalanine, totals 15 residues. The retained sequence is limited to the CDR3, 45 bases, with the frame set at the first base.